Listed below are T cell receptor beta chains from one sample, sequenced in a study of blood T cell repertoires in COVID-19. The repertoire was sequenced with immunoSEQ multiplex PCR; TCRdb's copy has only in-frame clones and lacks some. This table has about 280,000 clones, over 75% appearing once. Sequenced input: peripheral blood. The receptors stem from a woman in her 70s with acute or convalescent COVID-19. The CDR3 runs from the conserved cysteine through the conserved F or W. D genes are given only for firm matches. The size entry is marked missing in some rows and otherwise reads once, few, many or a size class.

J	V	D	size	CDR3	DNA
TRBJ1-1	TRBV7-3	TRBD1	NA	CASSATGGRAEAFF	TGTGCCAGCAGCGCCACAGGGGGCCGGGCTGAAGCTTTCTTT
TRBJ1-1	TRBV30	NA	NA	CAWMWPTLNTEAFF	TGTGCCTGGATGTGGCCGACATTGAACACTGAAGCTTTCTTT
TRBJ1-2	TRBV19	TRBD1	NA	CASSTPGRGYGYTF	TGTGCCAGTAGTACCCCCGGCAGGGGGTATGGCTACACCTTC
TRBJ1-1	TRBV6-6	NA	NA	CASSYSQVTTEAFF	TGTGCCAGCAGTTACTCGCAGGTCACCACTGAAGCTTTCTTT
TRBJ2-2	TRBV16	TRBD1	NA	CASSPPDRGTGELFF	TGTGCCAGCAGCCCCCCCGACAGGGGCACCGGGGAGCTGTTTTTT
TRBJ1-1	TRBV30	NA	NA	CAWSGQQNTEAFF	TGTGCCTGGAGTGGACAGCAGAACACTGAAGCTTTCTTT
TRBJ1-3	TRBV5-1	NA	NA	CASSSSVSGNTIYF	TGCGCCAGCAGCTCCTCGGTCTCTGGAAACACCATATATTTT
TRBJ1-6	TRBV7-2	NA	NA	CASSSGNSPLHF	TGTGCCAGCAGCTCGGGAAATTCACCCCTCCACTTT
TRBJ2-5	TRBV14	TRBD2	NA	CASSQGGKRGLRETQYF	TGTGCCAGCAGCCAAGGGGGCAAGCGGGGCCTCCGGGAGACCCAGTACTTC
TRBJ1-5	TRBV2	NA	NA	CASTLGSNQPQHF	TGTGCCAGCACACTTGGTAGCAATCAGCCCCAGCATTTT
TRBJ2-1	TRBV5-1	TRBD1	NA	CASSPGPGQGNEQFF	TGCGCCAGCAGCCCGGGTCCGGGACAGGGGAATGAGCAGTTCTTC
TRBJ1-2	TRBV6-5	NA	few	CASSTSGRFYGYTF	TGTGCCAGCAGTACCTCAGGGCGATTCTATGGCTACACCTTC
TRBJ2-1	TRBV20-1	NA	NA	CSASGDALSTSQFF	TGCAGTGCTAGTGGTGACGCCCTTAGCACCAGCCAGTTCTTC
TRBJ1-2	TRBV5-1	TRBD1	NA	CASSSGQSYGYTF	TGCGCCAGCAGCTCGGGACAGAGCTATGGCTACACCTTC
TRBJ1-2	TRBV6-5	NA	NA	CASSYRQEGYGYTF	TGTGCCAGCAGTTACCGACAAGAGGGCTATGGCTACACCTTC
TRBJ1-2	TRBV6-5	NA	NA	CASWDISNYGYTF	TGTGCCTCATGGGACATCTCGAACTATGGCTACACCTTC
TRBJ2-3	TRBV7-9	TRBD1	NA	CASSHGTDPSTDTQYF	TGTGCCAGCAGCCATGGGACAGATCCTAGCACAGATACGCAGTATTTT
TRBJ1-1	TRBV10-2	TRBD1	NA	CASKPSPWTGGKIGDTEAFF	TGCGCCAGCAAGCCCTCTCCCTGGACAGGGGGCAAAATTGGGGACACTGAAGCTTTCTTT
TRBJ2-2	TRBV3-1/TRBV3-2	TRBD1	NA	CASGRNTGATGELFF	TGTGCCAGCGGAAGAAATACAGGGGCGACCGGGGAGCTGTTTTTT
TRBJ2-5	TRBV6-5	TRBD1	NA	CASSPRDRVPGTQYF	TGTGCCAGCAGTCCTAGGGACAGGGTCCCGGGGACCCAGTACTTC
TRBJ1-6	TRBV6-6	NA	many	CASSYPEGNSPLHF	TGTGCCAGCAGTTACCCGGAGGGGAATTCACCCCTCCACTTT
TRBJ2-1	TRBV10-3	TRBD2	NA	CAISGGTTYNEQFF	TGTGCCATCAGTGGGGGGACTACCTACAATGAGCAGTTCTTC
TRBJ2-7	TRBV10-3	NA	NA	CAISDGPRVEQYF	TGTGCCATCAGTGACGGGCCCAGGGTCGAGCAGTACTTC
TRBJ2-1	TRBV7-3	NA	NA	CASSPGGGWGNEQFF	TGTGCCAGCAGCCCCGGTGGGGGGTGGGGGAATGAGCAGTTCTTC
TRBJ1-2	TRBV10-1	TRBD1	NA	CASSQGGTYGYTF	TGCGCCAGCTCCCAGGGGGGTACCTATGGCTACACCTTC
TRBJ2-3	TRBV3-1/TRBV3-2	TRBD2	NA	CASSGLGSGGFQYF	TGTGCCAGCAGCGGCCTAGGTAGCGGGGGCTTTCAGTATTTT
TRBJ2-2	TRBV19	NA	once	CASSMWGGTGELFF	TGTGCCAGTAGTATGTGGGGAGGCACCGGGGAGCTGTTTTTT
TRBJ1-4	TRBV25-1	TRBD1	once	CASSDGQGLGEEKLFF	TGTGCCAGCAGCGATGGACAGGGCCTTGGTGAGGAAAAACTGTTTTTT
TRBJ2-7	TRBV4-1	TRBD1	few	CASSPQDRERYEQYF	TGCGCCAGCAGCCCCCAGGACAGGGAGCGTTACGAGCAGTACTTC
TRBJ1-2	TRBV27	NA	NA	CASRTEQGYGYTF	TGTGCCAGCAGGACTGAGCAGGGCTATGGCTACACCTTC
TRBJ2-7	TRBV9	NA	NA	CASKPGSTPGEQYF	TGTGCCAGCAAGCCGGGCTCCACTCCGGGGGAGCAGTACTTC
TRBJ1-1	TRBV7-2	NA	NA	CASTSGGITEAFF	TGTGCCAGCACGAGCGGGGGCATCACTGAAGCTTTCTTT